These 27 T cell receptor beta chains were sequenced from one sample in a study of T cell responses to AZD1222 COVID-19 vaccine. Data came from immunoSEQ multiplex PCR; TCRdb stores just in-frame clones and leaves some out. The sample holds approximately 110,000 clones; around 89% are singletons and the top ten take 3.5% to 5%. Source: peripheral blood, taken on day 0 of AZD1222 vaccination. These TCRs come from an adult in good health.

The chain uses TRBV20-1 and TRBJ2-2; no clear D. This CDR3 contains 16 residues. The V gene lost 3 bases and the J gene lost 3 bases, with 17 bases spanning the gap. The germline CDR1 and CDR2 sequences are DFQATT and SNEGSKA (reference sequence). CDR3 sequence: CSASPPAGRDTGELFF. The DNA of the CDR3 is TGCAGTGCTAGTCCCCCCGCAGGCCGAGACACCGGGGAGCTGTTTTTT.

This clone was observed a handful of times. The chain employs TRBV29-1 and TRBJ1-1; no clear D. V was shortened by 5 bases and J by 7 bases, with 8 bases between the two germline ends. From germline, CDR1 is SQVTM and CDR2 ANQGSEA. This CDR3 spans 10 amino acids. The CDR3 region has the DNA TGCAGCGTTTCGGGAGTTGAAGCTTTCTTT. Protein: CSVSGVEAFF.

In its sample, this clone was seen a few times. The CDR3 DNA reads TGTGCCAGCAGCTCCAACCGATGGATGAACACTTATGGCGAGCAGTACTTC. Translated, it gives CASSSNRWMNTYGEQYF. The V call is TRBV7-6, the J call TRBJ2-7, with unresolved D. V was trimmed by 4 bases and J by 6 bases, leaving 25 bases between them. CDR1 SGHVS and CDR2 FNYEAQ come from the germline V gene. The CDR3 consists of 17 residues.

V is TRBV27 and J is TRBJ1-3; no reliable D call. Germline-derived CDR1 and CDR2 are MNHEY and SMNVEV (reference sequence). V gave up 8 bases and J gave up 4 bases, with 18 bases separating them. CDR3 length: 15 amino acids. As DNA, the CDR3 is TGTGCCAGCTCCACCGGCCGGTCCCGGGGAAACACCATATATTTT. Protein: CASSTGRSRGNTIYF.

The chain links TRBV10-1 to TRBJ2-2; no firm D call. The V end lost 6 bases, the J end lost 6 bases, and 14 bases lay between the germline ends. Per the germline V gene, CDR1 is WNHNN and CDR2 is SYGVQD (reference sequence). The CDR3 sequence is 14 residues long. In DNA form, the CDR3 reads TGCGCCAGCAGCTCGACCCTTGGGGCCGGGGAGCTGTTTTTT. Translating it yields CASSSTLGAGELFF.

The genes are TRBV5-1 and TRBJ1-6, with 8 positions matching TRBD1. After removal of 0 bases from V and 6 bases from J, the junction contained 5 bases not matched to a gene. This CDR3 spans 16 amino acids. Germline V gives CDR1 SGHRS, CDR2 YFSETQ. The CDR3 loop reads CASSLGTGYGNSPLHF. Written as DNA, the CDR3 is TGCGCCAGCAGCTTGGGGACAGGGTATGGTAATTCACCCCTCCACTTT.

The chain uses TRBV10-3 and TRBJ2-2; D gene uncertain. V was cut by 8 bases and J by 1 base, with 5 bases left in between. Germline assignment: CDR1 ENHRY and CDR2 SYGVKD. This CDR3 region has 12 residues. The CDR3 loop reads CAIGWNTGELFF. Here the CDR3 DNA reads TGTGCCATCGGGTGGAACACCGGGGAGCTGTTTTTT.

This clone has just one count. The rearrangement uses TRBV28 and TRBJ2-5, with TRBD1 identical over 12 bases. The CDR3 is 16 amino acids. Per germline, CDR1 MDHEN and CDR2 SYDVKM. Here the CDR3 DNA reads TGTGCTACTACGCCCCGGGGACAGGGGGCTCGGGAGACCCAGTACTTC. Translated, it gives CATTPRGQGARETQYF.

The chain employs TRBV5-1 and TRBJ1-5, with D tentatively TRBD1 (5 bases). Germline-derived CDR1 and CDR2 are SGHRS and YFSETQ. Trimming cost V 0 bases and J 0 bases, with 7 bases left between them. This CDR3 contains 15 residues. CDR3 amino acids: CASSLVGDSNQPQHF. In DNA form, the CDR3 reads TGCGCCAGCAGCTTGGTAGGGGATAGCAATCAGCCCCAGCATTTT.

Regarding this clone: A read error may account for a junction end that differs from germline. The chain links TRBV20-1 to TRBJ1-1; D uncertain. CDR3 length: 11 amino acids. In germline, CDR1 is DFQATT, CDR2 SNEGSKA (reference sequence). In nucleotides, the CDR3 is TGCAGTGCTAGGCTACTATCGGAAAAATACTTT. This encodes CSARLLSEKYF.

In DNA form, the CDR3 reads TGTGCCAGCAGCCCGTGGGACAGAGAAGAGACCCAGTACTTC. It yields the protein CASSPWDREETQYF. The gene calls are TRBV3-1 (or the pseudogene TRBV3-2) and TRBJ2-5, with 7 bases identical to TRBD1. Germline V gene data show CDR1 as LGHDT and CDR2 as YNNKEL (reference sequence). The CDR3 has 14 residues. After removal of 4 bases from V and 3 bases from J, the junction contained 5 bases not matched to a gene.

The chain links TRBV7-9 to TRBJ2-2; 8 nucleotides line up with TRBD2. J gave up 6 bases and V 1 base, and 7 bases lay outside the gene matches. The CDR3 spans 16 residues. Germline-derived CDR1 and CDR2 are SEHNR and FQNEAQ (reference sequence). The CDR3 DNA sequence: TGTGCCAGCAGCTTAGACCGGGGGGGCCATTCCGGGGAGCTGTTTTTT. Its translation is CASSLDRGGHSGELFF.

The count of this clone is one. V is TRBV7-2 and J is TRBJ2-7; TRBD2 aligns across 7 bases. This CDR3 contains 19 residues. Germline CDR1 reads SGHTA; CDR2 reads FQGNSA. Trimming removed 5 bases from V and 5 bases from J; junction bases left unmatched: 24. The CDR3 DNA is TGTGCCAGCAGCGGGAAAGGGAGGTATGTGGGAGGGCCAAGGAACGAGCAGTACTTC. Its protein product is CASSGKGRYVGGPRNEQYF. The variable domain in full, with the rest retrieved from reference TRBV7-2 and TRBJ2-7, is GAGVSQSPSNKVTEKGKDVELRCDPISGHTALYWYRQSLGQGLEFLIYFQGNSAPDKSGLPSDRFSAERTGGSVSTLTIQRTQQEDSAVYLCASSGKGRYVGGPRNEQYFGPGTRLTVT.

The chain has TRBV7-2 and TRBJ2-3; 9 bases are a match to TRBD1. The V gene's germline CDR1 is SGHTA and CDR2 FQGNSA. Trimming took 2 bases from V and 4 from J; bases not matched to a gene: 4. The CDR3 is 15 residues long. This chain's CDR3 is CASSLTGGIADTQYF. The CDR3 region has the DNA TGTGCCAGCAGCTTAACAGGGGGCATCGCAGATACGCAGTATTTT.

CDR3 coding DNA: TGTGCCAGTAGTATAAGGGCGGAATCCTACGAGCAGTACTTC. It encodes CASSIRAESYEQYF. This chain connects TRBV19 to TRBJ2-7; no clear D gene. The CDR3 has 14 amino acids. The ends were cut back, 2 bases at V and 1 base at J, with 9 bases in the middle. Looked up from germline, CDR1 is LNHDA and CDR2 is SQIVND (reference sequence). Variable domain in full (rest from reference TRBV19 and TRBJ2-7): DGGITQSPKYLFRKEGQNVTLSCEQNLNHDAMYWYRQDPGQGLRLIYYSQIVNDFQKGDIAEGYSVSREKKESFPLTVTSAQKNPTAFYLCASSIRAESYEQYFGPGTRLTVT.

The CDR3 loop reads CASSLGEKGGYTF. DNA of the CDR3: TGTGCCAGCAGCTTAGGGGAAAAGGGAGGCTACACCTTC. The V gene is TRBV7-2, the J gene TRBJ1-2, with D uncertain. Trimming pared 1 base from V and 8 bases from J, leaving 11 bases between. CDR1 SGHTA and CDR2 FQGNSA come from the germline V gene. The length of the CDR3 is 13 residues.

In this sample, this clone turned up a few times. Other nucleotide sequences from this sample produce the same CDR3. CDR3 sequence: CASSGGNQPQHF. CDR3 DNA: TGTGCCAGTTCAGGGGGCAATCAGCCCCAGCATTTT. This chain links TRBV28 with TRBJ1-5, with D possibly TRBD1 on 6 matching bases. This CDR3 contains 12 residues. Trimming left V 9 bases short and J 2 bases short, with 8 bases between. CDR1 is MDHEN, CDR2 SYDVKM, per germline.

About this clone: At one end, the junction sequence differs from germline, possibly due to a read error. The rearrangement uses TRBV29-1 and TRBJ1-4; 12 bases are a match to TRBD1. The CDR3 consists of 13 residues. Germline V gives CDR1 SQVTM, CDR2 ANQGSEA. The CDR3 region is CSFEGQGAEKLFF. The DNA for the CDR3 is TGCAGCTTTGAGGGACAGGGGGCTGAAAAACTGTTTTTT.

The CDR3 coding sequence is TGTGCCAGCAGCTTAGTATTAGGAGAAAAACTGTTTTTT. It yields the protein CASSLVLGEKLFF. The chain has TRBV7-2 and TRBJ1-4; D is ambiguous. The CDR3 consists of 13 residues. Trimming shortened V by 1 base and J by 8 bases, and 8 bases separated the two germline ends. CDR1 is SGHTA and CDR2 is FQGNSA in the germline V gene.

The rearrangement links TRBV5-6 to TRBJ1-6; D remains ambiguous. In germline, CDR1 is SGHDT, CDR2 YYEEEE. V lost 1 base, J lost 13 bases, and 12 bases lay in between. This CDR3 has 13 amino acids. The CDR3 bases are TGTGCCAGCAGCTTGTCTAGTCCCCGGCCCCTCCACTTT. Protein: CASSLSSPRPLHF.

The chain carries TRBV4-3 and TRBJ2-1, with D possibly TRBD1 on 6 matching bases. The CDR3 runs to 15 residues. Germline CDR1 reads LGHNA; CDR2 reads YSLEER. Trimming removed 0 bases at V and 10 bases at J, with 16 bases between. The CDR3 loop is CASSQELPGQTEQFF. CDR3 nucleotide sequence: TGCGCCAGCAGCCAAGAATTACCGGGACAAACGGAGCAGTTCTTC.

This chain links TRBV7-2 with TRBJ2-7; 10 bases align to TRBD1. V dropped 6 bases and J dropped 4; count of bases not matched to a gene: 6. The CDR3 has 14 amino acids. Germline V gene lookup returns CDR1 SGHTA and CDR2 FQGNSA. CDR3 region: CASRQGQGDYEQYF. CDR3 nucleotides: TGTGCCAGCAGGCAAGGACAGGGGGATTACGAGCAGTACTTC.

The sample holds one count of this clone. The chain joins TRBV23-1 to TRBJ1-1; unclear D gene. TRBV23-1 is classed as an ORF, of uncertain function. The CDR3 totals 16 residues. V was shortened by 6 bases and J by 1 base, with 18 bases between the two germline ends. CDR3 residues: CASSRSRPPANTEAFF. CDR3 coding DNA: TGCGCCAGCAGCCGATCCCGACCGCCAGCGAACACTGAAGCTTTCTTT.

This clone is a singleton in its sample. The rearrangement links TRBV6-2 or TRBV6-3 to TRBJ1-2; D is uncertain. The ends were cut back, 5 bases at V and 8 bases at J, with 15 bases in the middle. This CDR3 has 13 residues. Germline CDR1 and CDR2: MNHEY and SVGEGT. CDR3 sequence reads: CASSAGRLGGYTF. CDR3 nucleotide sequence: TGTGCCAGCAGTGCGGGTCGCCTGGGGGGCTACACCTTC.

The gene calls are TRBV24-1 and TRBJ2-3; maybe TRBD2 (5 bases). Germline V gene sequence: CDR1 KGHDR, CDR2 SFDVKD. V was pared by 7 bases and J by 2 bases, with 18 bases between. The CDR3 contains 16 residues. Written as DNA, the CDR3 is TGTGCCACCAGCCTCACCGGAGCGGTTGACACAGATACGCAGTATTTT. It yields the protein CATSLTGAVDTDTQYF.

The rearrangement links TRBV7-8 to TRBJ1-1; TRBD1 matches 7 bases. Germline trimming cut 3 bases from V and 9 bases from J; bases unmatched to any gene: 1. Germline CDR1 SGHVS, CDR2 FQNEAQ. The CDR3 covers 11 residues. The CDR3 reads CASSLTGQAFF. As DNA, the CDR3 is TGTGCCAGCAGCTTGACAGGGCAAGCTTTCTTT.

The V gene is TRBV5-1, the J gene TRBJ2-6, with D uncertain. Looked up from germline, CDR1 is SGHRS and CDR2 is YFSETQ. CDR3 size: 15 residues. Between the trimmed V and J ends, which lost 4 bases and 2 bases, there was a span of 10 bases. The chain's CDR3 is CASSVDRTGANVLTF. CDR3 DNA: TGCGCCAGCAGCGTGGACCGTACTGGGGCCAACGTCCTGACTTTC. The entire variable domain, with the rest obtained from reference TRBV5-1 and TRBJ2-6, is as follows: KAGVTQTPRYLIKTRGQQVTLSCSPISGHRSVSWYQQTPGQGLQFLFEYFSETQRNKGNFPGRFSGRQFSNSRSEMNVSTLELGDSALYLCASSVDRTGANVLTFGAGSRLTVL.